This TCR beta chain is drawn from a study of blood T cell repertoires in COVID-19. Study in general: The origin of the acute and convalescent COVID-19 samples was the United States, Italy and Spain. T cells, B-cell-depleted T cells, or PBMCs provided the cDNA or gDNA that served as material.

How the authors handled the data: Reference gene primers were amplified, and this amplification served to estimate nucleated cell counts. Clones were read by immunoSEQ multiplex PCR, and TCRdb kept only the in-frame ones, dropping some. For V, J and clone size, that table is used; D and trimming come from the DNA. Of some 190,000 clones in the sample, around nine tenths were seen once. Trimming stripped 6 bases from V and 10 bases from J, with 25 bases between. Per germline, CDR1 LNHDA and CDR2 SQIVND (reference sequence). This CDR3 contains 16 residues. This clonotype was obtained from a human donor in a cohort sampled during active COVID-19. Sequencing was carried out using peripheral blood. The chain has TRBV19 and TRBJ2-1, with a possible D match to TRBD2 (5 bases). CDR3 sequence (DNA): TGTGCCAGTAGCCAACCCCGTGGAGAGGGTCGTGAAGAGCAGTTCTTC. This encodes CASSQPRGEGREEQFF. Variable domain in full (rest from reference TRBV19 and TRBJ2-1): DGGITQSPKYLFRKEGQNVTLSCEQNLNHDAMYWYRQDPGQGLRLIYYSQIVNDFQKGDIAEGYSVSREKKESFPLTVTSAQKNPTAFYLCASSQPRGEGREEQFFGPGTRLTVL.